The 30 T cell receptor beta chains below all came from one sample that was sequenced in a study of blood T cell repertoires in COVID-19. Profiled with immunoSEQ multiplex PCR; TCRdb holds only in-frame clones, not every one. The sample lists roughly 250,000 clones, over 75% occurring once. Sequenced sample: peripheral blood. Every receptor here comes from a human donor in a cohort sampled during active COVID-19.

This clone has a count of ten or more. This sequence joins TRBV6-1 and TRBJ1-2; TRBD1 is a possible D gene (5 bases). CDR1 and CDR2 (germline): MNHNS, SASEGT. This CDR3 region has 16 residues. Trimming removed 4 bases at V and 6 bases at J, with 21 bases between. The chain's CDR3 is CASSANQGVGKDGYTF. The CDR3 bases are TGTGCCAGCAGTGCAAACCAGGGCGTCGGAAAAGATGGCTACACCTTC.

V usage is TRBV5-1 and J usage is TRBJ1-1, with 8 bases aligning to TRBD1. V dropped 4 bases and J dropped 1; count of bases not matched to a gene: 3. Looked up from germline, CDR1 is SGHRS and CDR2 is YFSETQ. This CDR3 is 14 amino acids long. The CDR3 DNA reads TGCGCCAGCAGCAAAGGGACAGGGAACACTGAAGCTTTCTTT. It yields the protein CASSKGTGNTEAFF. Combining the CDR3 with reference TRBV5-1 and TRBJ1-1 gives the whole variable domain KAGVTQTPRYLIKTRGQQVTLSCSPISGHRSVSWYQQTPGQGLQFLFEYFSETQRNKGNFPGRFSGRQFSNSRSEMNVSTLELGDSALYLCASSKGTGNTEAFFGQGTRLTVV.

This clone is a singleton in its sample. The rearrangement uses TRBV7-2 and TRBJ2-7; TRBD1 aligns across 10 bases. Unmatched junction bases numbered 3, after V lost 1 base and J lost 3 bases. Germline CDR1 is SGHTA and CDR2 is FQGNSA. CDR3 size: 15 residues. The chain's CDR3 is CASSLGTGGFYEQYF. CDR3 DNA: TGTGCCAGCAGCTTAGGGACAGGGGGATTCTACGAGCAGTACTTC. Full variable domain (missing parts from reference TRBV7-2 and TRBJ2-7): GAGVSQSPSNKVTEKGKDVELRCDPISGHTALYWYRQSLGQGLEFLIYFQGNSAPDKSGLPSDRFSAERTGGSVSTLTIQRTQQEDSAVYLCASSLGTGGFYEQYFGPGTRLTVT.

Of note for this clone: A much larger clone differs by one base, so this may be a read error. The chain couples TRBV3-1 (or the pseudogene TRBV3-2) to TRBJ2-5; TRBD2 agrees at 14 bases. The V gene end was trimmed by 4 bases and the J gene end by 4 bases; junction bases not matched to a gene: 2. The CDR3 contains 15 residues. Germline assignment: CDR1 LGHDT and CDR2 YNNKEL (reference sequence). The DNA of the CDR3 is TGTGCCAGCAGCCTTGGACTAGCGGGAGGAGAGACCCAGTACTTC. Its translation is CASSLGLAGGETQYF.

The rearrangement joins TRBV7-2 to TRBJ1-4; no firm D call. V shed 5 bases and J shed 0 bases, with 13 bases lying between them. CDR1 SGHTA and CDR2 FQGNSA come from the germline V gene. This CDR3 comprises 16 residues. The CDR3 spells CASSPKRRATNEKLFF. DNA for the CDR3: TGTGCCAGCAGCCCGAAAAGACGGGCAACTAATGAAAAACTGTTTTTT.

J is TRBJ2-7 and V is TRBV20-1; 8 positions agree with TRBD2. Germline V gene data show CDR1 as DFQATT and CDR2 as SNEGSKA (reference sequence). The CDR3 covers 15 residues. Unmatched junction bases numbered 7, after V lost 3 bases and J lost 0 bases. Here the CDR3 DNA reads TGCAGTGCTAGTGGCTCGCGGGGGGTCTCCTACGAGCAGTACTTC. Protein product: CSASGSRGVSYEQYF.

This chain uses TRBV6-8 with TRBJ2-1, with 8 bases lining up with TRBD2. This CDR3 is built from 15 residues. CDR1 is MNHGY, CDR2 SAAAGT, per germline. V shed 2 bases, J shed 8 bases, and the junction held 8 bases outside the gene matches. CDR3 nucleotides: TGTGCCAGCAGTTACGCCCAGCGGGAGTCCGATGAGCAGTTCTTC. This sequence encodes CASSYAQRESDEQFF.

The rearrangement uses TRBV12-5 and TRBJ2-5, with 13 bases fitting TRBD2. This CDR3 is built from 20 residues. Germline loops: CDR1 LGHNT, CDR2 FRNRAP. Trimming removed 1 base from V and 5 bases from J; junction bases left unmatched: 16. CDR3: CASGLGGTSGKGVLLETQYF. In DNA form, the CDR3 reads TGTGCTAGTGGTTTGGGTGGGACTAGCGGGAAGGGAGTCTTACTGGAGACCCAGTACTTC.

The CDR3 nucleotides read TGCGCCAGCAGCCAAGAGATCGTGGGGGGAAATAATTCACCCCTCCACTTT. Translation gives CASSQEIVGGNNSPLHF. The chain carries TRBV4-3 and TRBJ1-6; possible D gene TRBD1, 5 bases. Between the trimmed V and J ends, which lost 0 bases and 5 bases, there was a span of 14 bases. CDR3 length equals 17 residues. Germline-derived CDR1 and CDR2 are LGHNA and YSLEER.

This clone appeared once. V is TRBV4-1 and J is TRBJ1-2; tentatively, D is TRBD1 (5 bases). The CDR3 contains 16 residues. Germline-derived CDR1 and CDR2 are MGHRA and YSYEKL. V was shortened by 0 bases and J by 4 bases, with 15 bases between the two germline ends. CDR3 nucleotide sequence: TGCGCCAGCAGCCAAGATCGGGGGGTTCTGCTCTATGGCTACACCTTC. Translated: CASSQDRGVLLYGYTF.

This clone was picked up one time. The chain joins TRBV4-1 to TRBJ2-2, with TRBD1 identical over 7 bases. Germline CDR1 reads MGHRA; CDR2 reads YSYEKL. V was clipped by 3 bases and J by 0 bases; unmatched bases: 4. This CDR3 is built from 16 residues. CDR3 in DNA: TGCGCCAGCAGCCATACCGGGACAGCGAACACCGGGGAGCTGTTTTTT. Residues: CASSHTGTANTGELFF.

V usage is TRBV10-1 and J usage is TRBJ2-1, with 9 nucleotides matching TRBD2. CDR1 WNHNN and CDR2 SYGVQD come from the germline V gene (reference sequence). V was clipped by 2 bases and J by 2 bases; unmatched bases: 10. The CDR3 is made up of 18 amino acids. CDR3 DNA sequence: TGCGCCAGCAGTGAGCGCCCTAGCGGGAAGGCCGCCTACAATGAGCAGTTCTTC. Translating it yields CASSERPSGKAAYNEQFF.

The chain employs TRBV18 and TRBJ1-1; D is ambiguous. This CDR3 region has 16 residues. The germline V gene encodes CDR1 KGHSH and CDR2 LQKENI. V was clipped by 1 base and J by 1 base, with 13 bases between them. This CDR3 is CASSPQTRVSNTEAFF. The DNA of the CDR3 is TGTGCCAGCTCACCACAGACGCGGGTATCGAACACTGAAGCTTTCTTT.

The CDR3 bases are TGTGCCAGCAGCCTCCTGACAGGGGCAAGGGACGAGCAGTACTTC. Residues: CASSLLTGARDEQYF. This chain uses TRBV5-4 with TRBJ2-7, with 8 bases that match TRBD1. V shed 4 bases, J shed 5 bases, and the junction held 11 bases outside the gene matches. CDR1 and CDR2 (germline): SGHNT, YYREEE (reference sequence). This CDR3 has 15 residues.

The chain has TRBV6-6 and TRBJ2-1; a weak D match, TRBD2 (6 bases). Deletions cut 7 bases from V and 6 bases from J, with 22 bases between. Germline-derived CDR1 and CDR2 are MNHNY and SVGAGI (reference sequence). This CDR3 has 16 amino acids. The CDR3 loop is CASTRLSARRVNEQFF. The CDR3 DNA sequence: TGTGCCAGCACACGTCTGAGCGCCCGGAGGGTCAATGAGCAGTTCTTC.

J is TRBJ1-1 and V is TRBV28; the match to TRBD1 covers 9 bases. With 6 bases clipped from V and 2 bases from J, the junction kept 4 bases outside the gene matches. Germline V gene lookup returns CDR1 MDHEN and CDR2 SYDVKM. The CDR3 length is 14 residues. The CDR3 DNA reads as TGTGCCAGCAGAACAGGGGGCGCCAACACTGAAGCTTTCTTT. Protein: CASRTGGANTEAFF.

V usage is TRBV28 and J usage is TRBJ2-1; D gene unclear. There are 12 residues in the CDR3. Trimming took 1 base from V and 9 from J, leaving 7 bases between them. The germline V gene encodes CDR1 MDHEN and CDR2 SYDVKM. The CDR3 spells CASSLYPGEQFF. DNA of the CDR3: TGTGCCAGCAGTTTATATCCGGGTGAGCAGTTCTTC.

The chain uses TRBV29-1 and TRBJ2-1; 12 bases map to TRBD2. The ends lost 2 bases at V and 0 bases at J; junction bases unmatched: 8. Germline loops: CDR1 SQVTM, CDR2 ANQGSEA. This CDR3 comprises 18 residues. CDR3 bases: TGCAGCGTTGAACCTAGCGGGAGGGCCTTGAGCTCCTACAATGAGCAGTTCTTC. Its translation is CSVEPSGRALSSYNEQFF.

The rearrangement uses TRBV5-1 and TRBJ2-2; no clear D gene. The CDR3 consists of 14 residues. V was shortened by 0 bases and J by 4 bases, with 7 bases between the two germline ends. Germline V gene sequence: CDR1 SGHRS, CDR2 YFSETQ. The CDR3 DNA reads TGCGCCAGCAGCTTGGCCGCGGTCACCGGGGAGCTGTTTTTT. It encodes CASSLAAVTGELFF.

This sequence joins TRBV5-1 and TRBJ1-5, with 7 bases fitting TRBD1. CDR3 length: 15 residues. Germline loops: CDR1 SGHRS, CDR2 YFSETQ. Trimming at V came to 4 bases and at J to 0 bases, leaving 4 bases not matched to a gene. CDR3 nucleotide sequence: TGCGCCAGCAGCATTGGGACAGATAGCAATCAGCCCCAGCATTTT. Amino acid sequence: CASSIGTDSNQPQHF. The full variable domain, completed using reference TRBV5-1 and TRBJ1-5, is KAGVTQTPRYLIKTRGQQVTLSCSPISGHRSVSWYQQTPGQGLQFLFEYFSETQRNKGNFPGRFSGRQFSNSRSEMNVSTLELGDSALYLCASSIGTDSNQPQHFGDGTRLSIL.

The chain links TRBV9 to TRBJ1-2, with 7 bases lining up with TRBD1. J gave up 7 bases and V 4 bases, and 10 bases lay outside the gene matches. From germline, CDR1 is SGDLS and CDR2 YYNGEE. The CDR3 loop spans 14 amino acids. CDR3: CASSSRDRSPGYTF. Written as DNA, the CDR3 is TGTGCCAGCAGCTCTAGGGACAGAAGCCCTGGCTACACCTTC. Full variable domain (missing parts from reference TRBV9 and TRBJ1-2): DSGVTQTPKHLITATGQRVTLRCSPRSGDLSVYWYQQSLDQGLQFLIQYYNGEERAKGNILERFSAQQFPDLHSELNLSSLELGDSALYFCASSSRDRSPGYTFGSGTRLTVV.

This rearrangement joins TRBV10-1 to TRBJ2-5; 7 positions agree with TRBD1. The germline gives CDR1 WNHNN, CDR2 SYGVQD (reference sequence). CDR3 size: 13 residues. Trimming took 5 bases from V and 4 from J; bases not matched to a gene: 4. CDR3 in DNA: TGCGCCAGCAGTAGACAGGGTGTAGAGACCCAGTACTTC. It specifies CASSRQGVETQYF.

To note about this clone: A much larger clone differs from this one at a single base, so this may be a read error. The chain has TRBV7-7 and TRBJ2-7, with 11 bases identical to TRBD1. Germline CDR1 is SSHAT and CDR2 is FNYEAQ (reference sequence). CDR3 length equals 14 residues. The DNA of the CDR3 is TGTGCTAGCAGCTCCGGGACAGGGGGCTACGAGCAGTACTTC. This sequence encodes CASSSGTGGYEQYF. The variable domain in full, completed from reference TRBV7-7 and TRBJ2-7, reads GAGVSQSPRYKVTKRGQDVTLRCDPISSHATLYWYQQALGQGPEFLTYFNYEAQPDKSGLPSDRFSAERPEGSISTLTIQRTEQRDSAMYRCASSSGTGGYEQYFGPGTRLTVT.

The rearrangement uses TRBV27 and TRBJ2-1; TRBD2 might be the D (5 bases). V lost 2 bases to trimming and J lost 4 bases, with 9 bases between them. The CDR3 runs to 14 residues. Germline CDR1 is MNHEY and CDR2 is SMNVEV (reference sequence). CDR3 amino acids: CASSLERQYNEQFF. The CDR3 DNA reads TGTGCCAGCAGTTTAGAGCGGCAGTACAATGAGCAGTTCTTC.

This chain joins TRBV7-2 and TRBJ2-3; D is possibly TRBD2 (6 bases). V gave up 4 bases and J gave up 4 bases, with 15 bases separating them. This CDR3 region has 15 residues. In germline, CDR1 is SGHTA, CDR2 FQGNSA. The CDR3 spells CASSSPGRGADTQYF. Written as DNA, the CDR3 is TGTGCCAGCAGCTCTCCGGGCCGCGGGGCAGATACGCAGTATTTT. Complete variable domain (other parts from reference TRBV7-2 and TRBJ2-3): GAGVSQSPSNKVTEKGKDVELRCDPISGHTALYWYRQSLGQGLEFLIYFQGNSAPDKSGLPSDRFSAERTGGSVSTLTIQRTQQEDSAVYLCASSSPGRGADTQYFGPGTRLTVL.

The V and J genes are TRBV7-9 and TRBJ1-1; TRBD1 agrees at 9 bases. Unmatched junction bases numbered 6, after V lost 3 bases and J lost 13 bases. The CDR3 runs 12 residues. Germline CDR1 reads SEHNR; CDR2 reads FQNEAQ (reference sequence). CDR3 DNA sequence: TGTGCCAGCAGCTTCTCCGGGACAGGGCTTTTCTTT. Translated: CASSFSGTGLFF.

The chain combines TRBV5-4 with TRBJ1-1, with D unresolved. Germline CDR1 reads SGHNT; CDR2 reads YYREEE (reference sequence). Trimming took off 4 bases at V and 4 bases at J, with 14 bases between the two ends. The CDR3 length is 14 residues. The CDR3 DNA reads as TGTGCCAGCAGCCCCCCCGGTCTGGTCACTGAAGCTTTCTTT. This sequence encodes CASSPPGLVTEAFF.

This chain connects TRBV28 to TRBJ2-7; 9 bases line up with TRBD1. Unmatched junction bases numbered 9, after V lost 6 bases and J lost 3 bases. There are 15 residues in the CDR3. Per germline, CDR1 MDHEN and CDR2 SYDVKM. The CDR3 nucleotides are TGTGCCAGCAGCCGACCCGGGACAGGGATCTACGAGCAGTACTTC. Translation: CASSRPGTGIYEQYF.

The chain uses TRBV3-1 (or the pseudogene TRBV3-2) and TRBJ1-6; D not resolved. Germline assignment: CDR1 LGHDT and CDR2 YNNKEL (reference sequence). Trimming stripped 0 bases from V and 6 bases from J, with 12 bases between. CDR3 length: 16 residues. In DNA, the CDR3 is TGTGCCAGCAGCCAAGATGAACAAATTACTAATTCACCCCTCCACTTT. Residues: CASSQDEQITNSPLHF.

The V and J genes are TRBV27 and TRBJ1-2; TRBD1 is a possible D gene (6 bases). The germline CDR1 and CDR2 sequences are MNHEY and SMNVEV (reference sequence). Trimming shortened V by 0 bases and J by 7 bases, and 9 bases separated the two germline ends. The CDR3 extends over 13 amino acids. The CDR3, as DNA: TGTGCCAGCAGTTTATCCAGGGGCGGTGGCTACACCTTC. The encoded protein is CASSLSRGGGYTF.